This T cell receptor beta chain stems from a study of blood T cell repertoires in COVID-19. Across the study: The origin of the acute and convalescent COVID-19 samples was the United States, Italy and Spain. PBMCs, B-cell-depleted T cells, or T cells were the source of the cDNA or gDNA that made up the material.

Source study methods: Cell counts per sample came from amplifying reference gene primers. Generated by immunoSEQ multiplex PCR, the TCRdb table keeps only in-frame clones and is missing some. That table is the source of V, J and clone size, and D and trimming were worked out from the DNA. This sample has over 300,000 clones, with 86% found just once. The CDR3 totals 14 residues. After removal of 4 bases from V and 2 bases from J, the junction contained 3 bases not matched to a gene. Germline CDR1 SGHDT, CDR2 YYEEEE. The sequence was collected from a woman in her 50s with acute or convalescent COVID-19. Sequenced sample: peripheral blood. V is TRBV5-6 and J is TRBJ2-7; 10 positions agree with TRBD1. CDR3 nucleotide sequence: TGTGCCAGCAGCCCTGGGACAGGGGCCTACGAGCAGTACTTC. Its protein is CASSPGTGAYEQYF.